This passage covers 28 T cell receptor beta chains from one sample sequenced in a study of T cells expressing NK-cell markers. Following a re-call of the 5' RACE reads, TCRdb has one entry per CDR3 protein and lacks DNA. Here the sample table reports about 460,000 distinct CDR3 sequences. The sequenced sample consisted of blood T cells: a sorted CD56 or NKG2C T cell subset, CD4+ or CD8+ T cells, or bulk PBMC T cells (not recorded which). The receptors come from a woman between 45 and 65 years old in good health.

The chain recombines TRBV20-1 with TRBJ2-4; TCRdb indicates TRBD1, and absent DNA this call remains unverified. CDR3 length: 16 amino acids. Germline CDR1 is DFQATT and CDR2 is SNEGSKA (reference sequence). CDR3 sequence reads: CSAPLRDSLAKNIQYF.

This rearrangement joins TRBV12-3 or TRBV12-4 to TRBJ1-2. This CDR3 is 13 amino acids long. The CDR3 spells CASSFSGLYGYTF.

The V gene is TRBV5-5, the J gene TRBJ2-7. The CDR3 covers 15 residues. In germline, CDR1 is SGHKS, CDR2 YYEKEE (reference sequence). The CDR3 loop is CASSLVSSSSYEQYF.

The chain recombines TRBV24-1 with TRBJ1-4; TCRdb outputs TRBD1, but without DNA this stays unchecked. The CDR3 runs 15 residues. Germline lookup yields CDR1 KGHDR and CDR2 SFDVKD. The CDR3 protein is CATSDSGQGAEKLFF.

The V gene is TRBV5-1, the J gene TRBJ2-5; TCRdb calls TRBD2, which cannot be checked without DNA. Germline lookup yields CDR1 SGHRS and CDR2 YFSETQ. The length of the CDR3 is 15 residues. CDR3 protein: CASSSGGKEPESQYF. The full variable domain, completed using reference TRBV5-1 and TRBJ2-5, is KAGVTQTPRYLIKTRGQQVTLSCSPISGHRSVSWYQQTPGQGLQFLFEYFSETQRNKGNFPGRFSGRQFSNSRSEMNVSTLELGDSALYLCASSSGGKEPESQYFGPGTRLLVL.

J is TRBJ1-6 and V is TRBV28; TCRdb calls TRBD1, which cannot be checked without DNA. Germline CDR1 and CDR2: MDHEN and SYDVKM. The CDR3 has 14 amino acids. CDR3: CASSFLRGDSPLHF.

The V and J genes are TRBV24-1 and TRBJ2-3; TCRdb proposes TRBD1, but this gene call is untestable without DNA. The CDR3 covers 13 residues. Per the germline V gene, CDR1 is KGHDR and CDR2 is SFDVKD. The CDR3 reads CATEEPQGDTQYF.

The gene calls are TRBV28 and TRBJ2-1; TCRdb lists TRBD2, though no DNA is available to test this call. Germline V gene sequence: CDR1 MDHEN, CDR2 SYDVKM. The CDR3 length is 17 residues. CDR3 amino acids: CASSPRLGGGSYNEQFF. The variable domain in full, with the rest retrieved from reference TRBV28 and TRBJ2-1, is DVKVTQSSRYLVKRTGEKVFLECVQDMDHENMFWYRQDPGLGLRLIYFSYDVKMKEKGDIPEGYSVSREKKERFSLILESASTNQTSMYLCASSPRLGGGSYNEQFFGPGTRLTVL.

CDR3 sequence reads: CASSARTAKPGNEQFF. The chain couples TRBV21-1 to TRBJ2-1; the TRBD1 assignment by TCRdb is unverifiable without DNA. TRBV21-1 is an annotated pseudogene. The CDR3 runs to 16 residues.

The rearrangement uses TRBV5-5 and TRBJ1-5. The CDR3 length is 18 residues. From germline, CDR1 is SGHKS and CDR2 YYEKEE (reference sequence). CDR3: CASSLYLGSGLLIQPQHF.

V and J are TRBV10-3 and TRBJ2-5. CDR1 is ENHRY, CDR2 SYGVKD, per germline. This CDR3 region has 11 residues. CDR3 sequence reads: CAISDLKTQYF.

The chain employs TRBV7-7 and TRBJ2-5; checking the TCRdb D call of TRBD2 is not possible without DNA. The CDR3 has 13 residues. Per germline, CDR1 SSHAT and CDR2 FNYEAQ (reference sequence). The CDR3 sequence: CASSTGTSETQYF.

The chain carries TRBV7-9 and TRBJ2-7; no DNA is available, so the TRBD1 call from TCRdb remains unchecked. The germline gives CDR1 SEHNR, CDR2 FQNEAQ (reference sequence). The CDR3 extends over 15 amino acids. The chain's CDR3 is CASTSWDRSSYEQYF. Full variable domain (rest looked up from reference TRBV7-9 and TRBJ2-7): DTGVSQNPRHKITKRGQNVTFRCDPISEHNRLYWYRQTLGQGPEFLTYFQNEAQLEKSRLLSDRFSAERPKGSFSTLEIQRTEQGDSAMYLCASTSWDRSSYEQYFGPGTRLTVT.

V gene TRBV5-1 combines with J gene TRBJ2-6; the TRBD1 assignment by TCRdb is unverifiable without DNA. The germline V gene encodes CDR1 SGHRS and CDR2 YFSETQ. The CDR3 length is 18 residues. The CDR3 sequence: CASSSAGTGVTGANVLTF.

The chain combines TRBV27 with TRBJ1-5. This CDR3 comprises 13 residues. Germline V CDR1 and CDR2: MNHEY, SMNVEV (reference sequence). The CDR3: CASSIMSNQPQHF.

The V call is TRBV7-2, the J call TRBJ2-7. The CDR3 length is 14 residues. Per germline, CDR1 SGHTA and CDR2 FQGNSA. CDR3 sequence: CASSLALGREEQYF.

The chain is built from TRBV20-1 and TRBJ2-5. This CDR3 region has 12 residues. The germline V gene encodes CDR1 DFQATT and CDR2 SNEGSKA (reference sequence). This chain's CDR3 is CSARNNPGAQYF.

The chain combines TRBV5-1 with TRBJ2-3; checking the TCRdb D call of TRBD2 is not possible without DNA. Germline V gene lookup returns CDR1 SGHRS and CDR2 YFSETQ. The CDR3 length is 15 residues. The CDR3 loop is CASRAAVLFTDTQYF.

This chain connects TRBV7-2 to TRBJ1-2; TCRdb's assignment of TRBD1 cannot be checked, as there is no DNA. This CDR3 comprises 15 residues. The V gene's germline CDR1 is SGHTA and CDR2 FQGNSA. Here the CDR3 reads CASSRQQGVGYGYTF.

This chain joins TRBV7-2 and TRBJ2-1; TCRdb indicates TRBD2, and absent DNA this call remains unverified. CDR1 is SGHTA, CDR2 FQGNSA, per germline. This CDR3 contains 15 residues. The CDR3 loop reads CASSLAGGPLGEQFF.

The chain employs TRBV15 and TRBJ2-5. Per germline, CDR1 LNHNV and CDR2 YYDKDF (reference sequence). This CDR3 has 14 amino acids. The CDR3 protein is CATKVIGTAETQYF.

The V gene is TRBV19, the J gene TRBJ2-6; checking the TCRdb D call of TRBD1 is not possible without DNA. The CDR3 loop spans 16 amino acids. The germline CDR1 and CDR2 sequences are LNHDA and SQIVND (reference sequence). The CDR3 here is CACNPDRDSGANVLTF. Together with reference TRBV19 and TRBJ2-6, the CDR3 gives the full variable domain: DGGITQSPKYLFRKEGQNVTLSCEQNLNHDAMYWYRQDPGQGLRLIYYSQIVNDFQKGDIAEGYSVSREKKESFPLTVTSAQKNPTAFYLCACNPDRDSGANVLTFGAGSRLTVL.

The gene calls are TRBV7-8 and TRBJ2-2; no DNA is available, so the TRBD2 call from TCRdb remains unchecked. This CDR3 contains 19 residues. Germline assignment: CDR1 SGHVS and CDR2 FQNEAQ. CDR3 loop: CASSLWVAGGIKNTGELFF.

The V call is TRBV3-1, the J call TRBJ2-5; checking the TCRdb D call of TRBD2 is not possible without DNA. The CDR3 has 15 amino acids. The V gene's germline CDR1 is LGHDT and CDR2 YNNKEL (reference sequence). The chain's CDR3 is CASSPRTLGKETQYF.

This chain joins TRBV2 and TRBJ2-3. In germline, CDR1 is SNHLY, CDR2 FYNNEI. The CDR3 covers 15 residues. The CDR3 spells CASKLSLPSTDTQYF.

V gene TRBV6-5 combines with J gene TRBJ1-1; TCRdb reports TRBD1, a call that lacks DNA to check it against. Germline values: CDR1 MNHEY, CDR2 SVGAGI. There are 13 residues in the CDR3. CDR3 amino acids: CASRTTVGTEAFF.

The rearrangement uses TRBV20-1 and TRBJ1-4; TCRdb lists TRBD1, though no DNA is available to test this call. This CDR3 has 18 amino acids. Germline values: CDR1 DFQATT, CDR2 SNEGSKA (reference sequence). CDR3 region: CSARGVPKGLTTNEKLFF.

The chain combines TRBV20-1 with TRBJ2-7. The CDR3 consists of 14 residues. Germline loops: CDR1 DFQATT, CDR2 SNEGSKA (reference sequence). CDR3: CSASGSRLSYEQYF.